Listed here are 5 T cell receptor beta chains from one sample, sequenced in a study of OX40 agonist ivuxolimab in advanced cancers. Here immunoSEQ multiplex PCR was the method, and the copy in TCRdb shows in-frame clones only, minus some. The sample contains 60,000 to 75,000 clones, 80% to 90% of which appear only once. The sample in question was CD4+ or CD8+ T cells sorted from blood, obtained in a trial of the OX40 agonist ivuxolimab. The receptor source for this set is an adult with an advanced solid tumor such as melanoma, head and neck, liver or kidney cancer.

This clone was seen a few times. V gene TRBV19 combines with J gene TRBJ1-5; TRBD1 is a possible D gene (6 bases). The CDR3 consists of 15 residues. The germline V gene has CDR1 LNHDA and CDR2 SQIVND (reference sequence). V lost 4 bases and J 2 bases, leaving 12 bases between the germline ends. CDR3 in amino acids: CASSRAGGGNQPQHF. In DNA, the CDR3 is TGTGCCAGTAGTAGGGCCGGGGGCGGCAATCAGCCCCAGCATTTT.

The chain employs TRBV30 and TRBJ1-1; D is uncertain. Germline V lookup: CDR1 GTSNPN, CDR2 SVGIG (reference sequence). Trimming left V 3 bases short and J 4 bases short, with 9 bases between. This CDR3 spans 12 amino acids. CDR3 nucleotide sequence: TGTGCCTGGAGACGACGGAGCACTGAAGCTTTCTTT. Its protein is CAWRRRSTEAFF.

The genes are TRBV19 and TRBJ1-5; no firm D call. The CDR3 has 13 residues. The germline CDR1 and CDR2 sequences are LNHDA and SQIVND (reference sequence). With 2 bases removed from V and 5 bases from J, the gap between germline ends came to 7 bases. CDR3 in amino acids: CASSIRIDQPQHF. In DNA form, the CDR3 reads TGTGCCAGTAGTATAAGAATCGATCAGCCCCAGCATTTT.

This clone has just one count. The chain carries TRBV5-1 and TRBJ1-2; the D is unclear. The V gene's germline CDR1 is SGHRS and CDR2 YFSETQ. This CDR3 has 15 residues. V lost 0 bases and J 5 bases, leaving 14 bases between the germline ends. The CDR3 DNA follows: TGCGCCAGCAGCTTGGAGGTCCCCGGGCGTTATGGCTACACCTTC. Its translation is CASSLEVPGRYGYTF.

This sequence joins TRBV18 and TRBJ1-5; D possibly corresponds to TRBD1 (5 bases). The CDR3 sequence is 15 residues long. Germline CDR1 and CDR2: KGHSH and LQKENI. Trimming took off 6 bases at V and 1 base at J, with 13 bases between the two ends. This CDR3 reads CASSRDGGSNQPQHF. In nucleotides, the CDR3 is TGTGCCAGCTCCAGGGACGGGGGGAGCAATCAGCCCCAGCATTTT.